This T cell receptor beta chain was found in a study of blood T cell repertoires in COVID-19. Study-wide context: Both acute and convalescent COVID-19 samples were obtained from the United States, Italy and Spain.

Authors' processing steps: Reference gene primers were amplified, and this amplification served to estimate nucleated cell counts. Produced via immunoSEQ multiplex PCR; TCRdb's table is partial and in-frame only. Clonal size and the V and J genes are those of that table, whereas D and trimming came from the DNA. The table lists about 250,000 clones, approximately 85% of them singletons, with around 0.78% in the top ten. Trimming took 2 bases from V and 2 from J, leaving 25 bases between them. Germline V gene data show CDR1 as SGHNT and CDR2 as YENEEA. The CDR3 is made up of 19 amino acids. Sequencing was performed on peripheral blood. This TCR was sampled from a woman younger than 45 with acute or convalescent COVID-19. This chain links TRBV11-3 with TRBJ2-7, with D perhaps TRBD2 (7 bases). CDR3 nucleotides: TGTGCCAGCAGCTTAATGACTGACTTTGGGCGGGGGCTTACCTACGAGCAGTACTTC. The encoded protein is CASSLMTDFGRGLTYEQYF.